Following are 18 T cell receptor beta chains from one sample sequenced in a study of blood T cells in healthy people across ages. A sample-barcoded 5' primer and a J-beta primer mix were used in a second PCR of about 7 to 12 cycles. TCRdb processed the 5' RACE reads anew with MiXCR; each CDR3 protein has one entry. The sample has 750,000 to 950,000 distinct CDR3 sequences, roughly 53% seen once. Sequencing was done on a sample of blood. These receptor sequences come from an older man in good health.

The chain recombines TRBV10-3 with TRBJ1-1; D remains ambiguous. The CDR3 sequence is 14 residues long. CDR1 is ENHRY, CDR2 SYGVKD, per germline. V shed 3 bases and J shed 5 bases, with 13 bases lying between them. As DNA, the CDR3 is TGTGCCATCAGTGATGGCTGGGATTTTACTGAAGCTTTCTTT. This translates into CAISDGWDFTEAFF.

The V gene is TRBV9, the J gene TRBJ2-5; 10 nucleotides line up with TRBD1. This CDR3 region has 15 residues. CDR1 and CDR2 (germline): SGDLS, YYNGEE. V was pared by 3 bases and J by 3 bases, with 5 bases of the junction left unmatched. CDR3 amino acids: CASSAEGTGEETQYF. The DNA for the CDR3 is TGTGCCAGCAGCGCAGAGGGGACAGGGGAAGAGACCCAGTACTTC.

CDR3 nucleotides: TGTGCCAGCAGCTTCGTCGGGACAGGGCCCTATGGCTACACCTTC. Amino acids: CASSFVGTGPYGYTF. V usage is TRBV6-2 or TRBV6-3 and J usage is TRBJ1-2, with 9 bases lining up with TRBD1. Unmatched junction bases numbered 9, after V lost 6 bases and J lost 4 bases. This CDR3 comprises 15 residues. The germline gives CDR1 MNHEY, CDR2 SVGEGT.

The chain has TRBV6-6 and TRBJ2-1; 10 bases fit TRBD1. The V gene end was trimmed by 8 bases and the J gene end by 3 bases; junction bases not matched to a gene: 7. Germline V gene lookup returns CDR1 MNHNY and CDR2 SVGAGI (reference sequence). The CDR3 extends over 15 amino acids. The CDR3 region has the DNA TGTGCCAGCGTTTCTGGGACAGGGGTCTACAATGAGCAGTTCTTC. This translates into CASVSGTGVYNEQFF.

As regards this clonotype: A read error may produce the germline difference seen at one junction end. V usage is TRBV11-2 and J usage is TRBJ2-5; 8 bases align to TRBD1. The J call may be incorrect, as the DNA end agrees better with TRBJ2-7. This CDR3 is built from 16 residues. Looked up from germline, CDR1 is SGHAT and CDR2 is FQNNGV. CDR3 nucleotides: TGTGCTAGCAGCTTATTGACGGACAGGGAGGCCTACGAGCAGTACTTC. As protein: CASSLLTDREAYEQYF.

This sequence joins TRBV20-1 and TRBJ2-3; 7 bases line up with TRBD2. Germline V gene data show CDR1 as DFQATT and CDR2 as SNEGSKA (reference sequence). V shed 5 bases, J shed 2 bases, and the junction held 7 bases outside the gene matches. The CDR3 has 14 residues. Written as DNA, the CDR3 is TGCAGTGCTTGGGCTAGCGGTCCCACAGATACGCAGTATTTT. It codes for CSAWASGPTDTQYF.

DNA of the CDR3: TGTGCCAGCAGCTTATTAGGTAGCGCGAGCACAGATACGCAGTATTTT. This codes for CASSLLGSASTDTQYF. This chain connects TRBV7-3 to TRBJ2-3; possibly TRBD2 for D (5 bases). This CDR3 region has 16 residues. CDR1 and CDR2 (germline): SGHTA, FQGTGA. V was shortened by 2 bases and J by 0 bases, with 12 bases between the two germline ends. The whole variable domain, filled in from reference TRBV7-3 and TRBJ2-3, reads GAGVSQTPSNKVTEKGKYVELRCDPISGHTALYWYRQSLGQGPEFLIYFQGTGAADDSGLPNDRFFAVRPEGSVSTLKIQRTERGDSAVYLCASSLLGSASTDTQYFGPGTRLTVL.

The chain carries TRBV29-1 and TRBJ1-4, with no clear D. Trimming removed 0 bases from V and 8 bases from J, with 16 bases in between. The CDR3 is 15 residues long. CDR1 is SQVTM, CDR2 ANQGSEA, per germline. The CDR3 reads CSVEDRETAPEKLFF. CDR3 nucleotide sequence: TGCAGCGTTGAAGATCGAGAGACGGCCCCCGAAAAACTGTTTTTT.

This clonotype was found a few times. The V gene is TRBV6-4, the J gene TRBJ2-2; no definite D call. The V end was cut by 4 bases, the J end by 0 bases, with 6 bases between. The CDR3 has 14 amino acids. Germline V lookup: CDR1 MRHNA, CDR2 SNTAGT. CDR3 residues: CASSVLSNTGELFF. Written as DNA, the CDR3 is TGTGCCAGCAGTGTGCTTTCGAACACCGGGGAGCTGTTTTTT.

This clonotype was seen a handful of times. This sequence joins TRBV7-2 and TRBJ1-2, with 8 bases that match TRBD1. The V segment lost 2 bases and the J segment 8 bases; nucleotides outside the gene matches: 7. Germline values: CDR1 SGHTA, CDR2 FQGNSA. CDR3 size: 14 residues. CDR3 region: CASSLLGTGAGYTF. In nucleotides, the CDR3 is TGTGCCAGCAGCTTATTAGGGACAGGAGCCGGCTACACCTTC. The complete variable domain, with remaining parts taken from reference TRBV7-2 and TRBJ1-2, reads GAGVSQSPSNKVTEKGKDVELRCDPISGHTALYWYRQSLGQGLEFLIYFQGNSAPDKSGLPSDRFSAERTGGSVSTLTIQRTQQEDSAVYLCASSLLGTGAGYTFGSGTRLTVV.

V and J are TRBV29-1 and TRBJ1-2; 8 bases align to TRBD1. The germline gives CDR1 SQVTM, CDR2 ANQGSEA. The CDR3 is 13 residues long. The V gene end was trimmed by 6 bases and the J gene end by 4 bases; junction bases not matched to a gene: 7. This chain's CDR3 is CSVWTGTRYGYTF. The CDR3 nucleotides read TGCAGCGTGTGGACAGGGACCCGCTATGGCTACACCTTC.

The chain employs TRBV5-1 and TRBJ2-1, with TRBD1 matching over 7 bases. Losses at the gene ends were 2 bases for V and 5 bases for J; bases not matched to a gene: 7. The CDR3 runs 15 residues. The germline V gene encodes CDR1 SGHRS and CDR2 YFSETQ. CDR3 in amino acids: CASSLILTGNNEQFF. DNA of the CDR3: TGCGCCAGCAGCTTAATTCTGACAGGGAACAATGAGCAGTTCTTC.

The V call is TRBV6-2 or TRBV6-3, the J call TRBJ1-2; D not resolved. Germline V gene data show CDR1 as MNHEY and CDR2 as SVGEGT. The CDR3 loop spans 13 amino acids. V gave up 11 bases and J gave up 4 bases, with 17 bases separating them. The CDR3 DNA reads as TGTGCCGGTCGACCACGAGGGAGCTATGGCTACACCTTC. Amino acid sequence: CAGRPRGSYGYTF.

This clonotype was counted only a few times. The genes are TRBV6-6 and TRBJ1-1, with TRBD1 matching 8 bases. Germline assignment: CDR1 MNHNY and CDR2 SVGAGI (reference sequence). The CDR3 has 13 amino acids. With V trimmed by 7 bases and J by 5 bases, 6 bases remained unmatched. CDR3 in DNA: TGTGCCAGCACCCCAGGGGGCCGGACTGAAGCTTTCTTT. Protein: CASTPGGRTEAFF.

The rearrangement links TRBV7-2 to TRBJ2-3, with 9 positions matching TRBD2. V lost 4 bases to trimming and J lost 2 bases; unmatched junction nucleotides: 7. The germline V gene encodes CDR1 SGHTA and CDR2 FQGNSA. The CDR3 covers 16 residues. The CDR3 region has the DNA TGTGCCAGCAGCTACAAACTAGCGGGTAACACAGATACGCAGTATTTT. Residues: CASSYKLAGNTDTQYF.

This clonotype was detected a few times. The chain couples TRBV20-1 to TRBJ2-1, with D possibly being TRBD2 (5 bases). Per the germline V gene, CDR1 is DFQATT and CDR2 is SNEGSKA (reference sequence). Trimming shortened V by 2 bases and J by 1 base, and 6 bases separated the two germline ends. This CDR3 has 13 amino acids. Here the CDR3 DNA reads TGCAGTGCTAGACGGGGATCCTACAATGAGCAGTTCTTC. It is translated as CSARRGSYNEQFF.

The rearrangement links TRBV24-1 to TRBJ2-1; tentative D call: TRBD2 (5 bases). The length of the CDR3 is 17 residues. The V end lost 3 bases, the J end lost 0 bases, and 14 bases lay between the germline ends. Germline CDR1 is KGHDR and CDR2 is SFDVKD. This chain's CDR3 is CATSDIGLGSSYNEQFF. The DNA for the CDR3 is TGTGCCACCAGTGATATTGGGCTGGGGAGCTCCTACAATGAGCAGTTCTTC.

This clonotype showed up just a few times. This chain uses TRBV10-3 with TRBJ2-7; D tentatively fits TRBD1 or TRBD2 (5 bases each). CDR1 and CDR2 from the germline V gene are ENHRY and SYGVKD. The CDR3 contains 12 residues. The V end was cut by 8 bases, the J end by 0 bases, with 8 bases between. The CDR3 region has the DNA TGTGCCATCGGGGGTAACTCCTACGAGCAGTACTTC. It codes for CAIGGNSYEQYF.